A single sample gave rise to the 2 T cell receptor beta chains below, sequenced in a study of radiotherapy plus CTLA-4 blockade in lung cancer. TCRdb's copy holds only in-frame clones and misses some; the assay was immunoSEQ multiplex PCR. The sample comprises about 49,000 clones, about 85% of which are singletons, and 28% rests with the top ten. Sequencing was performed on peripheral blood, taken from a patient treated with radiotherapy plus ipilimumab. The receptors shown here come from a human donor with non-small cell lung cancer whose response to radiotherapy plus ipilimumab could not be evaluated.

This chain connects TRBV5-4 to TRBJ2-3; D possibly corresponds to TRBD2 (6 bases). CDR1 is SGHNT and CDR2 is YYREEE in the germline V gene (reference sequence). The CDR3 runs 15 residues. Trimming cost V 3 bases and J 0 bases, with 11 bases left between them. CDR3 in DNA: TGTGCCAGCAGCTCCGCCAGCGGGAGCACAGATACGCAGTATTTT. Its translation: CASSSASGSTDTQYF. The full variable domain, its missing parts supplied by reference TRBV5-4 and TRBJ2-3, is ETGVTQSPTHLIKTRGQQVTLRCSSQSGHNTVSWYQQALGQGPQFIFQYYREEENGRGNFPPRFSGLQFPNYSSELNVNALELDDSALYLCASSSASGSTDTQYFGPGTRLTVL.

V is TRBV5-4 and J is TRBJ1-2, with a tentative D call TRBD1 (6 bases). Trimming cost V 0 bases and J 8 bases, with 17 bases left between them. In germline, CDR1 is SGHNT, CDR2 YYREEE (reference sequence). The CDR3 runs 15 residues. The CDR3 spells CASSLAWDTSGGYTF. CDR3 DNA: TGTGCCAGCAGCTTGGCCTGGGACACCTCAGGGGGCTACACCTTC.